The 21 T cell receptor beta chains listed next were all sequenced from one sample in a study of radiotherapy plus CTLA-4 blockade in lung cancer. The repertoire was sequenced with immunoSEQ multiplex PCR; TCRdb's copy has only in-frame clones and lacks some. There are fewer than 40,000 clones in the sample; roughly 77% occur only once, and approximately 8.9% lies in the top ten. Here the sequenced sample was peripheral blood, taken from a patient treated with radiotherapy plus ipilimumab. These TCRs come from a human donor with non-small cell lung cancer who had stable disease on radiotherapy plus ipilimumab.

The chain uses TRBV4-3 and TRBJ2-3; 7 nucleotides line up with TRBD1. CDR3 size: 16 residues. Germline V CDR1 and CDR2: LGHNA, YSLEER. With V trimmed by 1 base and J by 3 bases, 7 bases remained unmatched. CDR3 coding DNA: TGCGCCAGCAGCCAAGGGCAAGGGGGCGGTACAGATACGCAGTATTTT. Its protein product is CASSQGQGGGTDTQYF.

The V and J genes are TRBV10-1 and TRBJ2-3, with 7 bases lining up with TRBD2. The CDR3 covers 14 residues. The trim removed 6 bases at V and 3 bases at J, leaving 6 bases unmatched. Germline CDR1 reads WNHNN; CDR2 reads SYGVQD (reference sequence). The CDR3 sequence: CASSSGGGTDTQYF. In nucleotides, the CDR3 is TGCGCCAGCAGCTCGGGGGGAGGAACAGATACGCAGTATTTT.

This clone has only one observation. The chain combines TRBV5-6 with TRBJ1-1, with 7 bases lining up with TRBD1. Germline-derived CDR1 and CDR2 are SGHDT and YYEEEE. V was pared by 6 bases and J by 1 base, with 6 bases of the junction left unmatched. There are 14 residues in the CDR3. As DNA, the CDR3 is TGTGCCAGCAAAAACAGGGGTCAGAACACTGAAGCTTTCTTT. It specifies CASKNRGQNTEAFF. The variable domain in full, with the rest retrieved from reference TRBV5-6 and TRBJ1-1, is DAGVTQSPTHLIKTRGQQVTLRCSPKSGHDTVSWYQQALGQGPQFIFQYYEEEERQRGNFPDRFSGHQFPNYSSELNVNALLLGDSALYLCASKNRGQNTEAFFGQGTRLTVV.

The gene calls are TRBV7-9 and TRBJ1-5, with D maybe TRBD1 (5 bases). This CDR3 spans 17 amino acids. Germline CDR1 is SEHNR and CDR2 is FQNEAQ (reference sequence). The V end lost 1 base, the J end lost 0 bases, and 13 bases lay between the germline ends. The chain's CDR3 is CASSLDFQGDSNQPQHF. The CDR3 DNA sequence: TGTGCCAGCAGCTTAGATTTCCAGGGAGATAGCAATCAGCCCCAGCATTTT.

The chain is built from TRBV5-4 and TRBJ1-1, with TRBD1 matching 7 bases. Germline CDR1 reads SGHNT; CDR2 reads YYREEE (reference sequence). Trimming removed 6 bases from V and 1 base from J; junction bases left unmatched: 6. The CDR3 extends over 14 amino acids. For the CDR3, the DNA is TGTGCCAGCACCTCAGGGGGACGGAACACTGAAGCTTTCTTT. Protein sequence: CASTSGGRNTEAFF.

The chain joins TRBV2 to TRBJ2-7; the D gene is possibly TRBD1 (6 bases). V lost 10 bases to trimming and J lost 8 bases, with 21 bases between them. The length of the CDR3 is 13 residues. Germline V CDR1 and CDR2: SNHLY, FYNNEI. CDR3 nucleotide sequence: TGTGCCACCTCCCCCCGGACAGACCTTCAGCAGTACTTC. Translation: CATSPRTDLQQYF. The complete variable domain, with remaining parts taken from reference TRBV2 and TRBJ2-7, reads EPEVTQTPSHQVTQMGQEVILRCVPISNHLYFYWYRQILGQKVEFLVSFYNNEISEKSEIFDDQFSVERPDGSNFTLKIRSTKLEDSAMYFCATSPRTDLQQYFGPGTRLTVT.

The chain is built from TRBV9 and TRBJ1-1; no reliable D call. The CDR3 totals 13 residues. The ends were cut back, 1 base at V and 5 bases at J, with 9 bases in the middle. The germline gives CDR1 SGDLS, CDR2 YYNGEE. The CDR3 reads CASSVFERTEAFF. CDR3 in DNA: TGTGCCAGCAGCGTATTCGAACGGACTGAAGCTTTCTTT.

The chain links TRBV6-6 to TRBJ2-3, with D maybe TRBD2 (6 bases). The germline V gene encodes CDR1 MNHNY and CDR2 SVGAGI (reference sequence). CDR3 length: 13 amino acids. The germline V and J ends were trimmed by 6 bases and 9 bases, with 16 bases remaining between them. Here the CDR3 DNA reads TGTGCCAGCAGCCCGGGGGATTTGGGAACGCAGTATTTT. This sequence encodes CASSPGDLGTQYF.

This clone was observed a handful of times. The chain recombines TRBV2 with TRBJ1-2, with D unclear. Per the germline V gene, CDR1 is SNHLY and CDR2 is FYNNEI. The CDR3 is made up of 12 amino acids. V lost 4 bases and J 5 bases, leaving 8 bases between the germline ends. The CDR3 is CASSVGPYGYTF. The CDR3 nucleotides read TGTGCCAGCAGTGTAGGTCCGTATGGCTACACCTTC.

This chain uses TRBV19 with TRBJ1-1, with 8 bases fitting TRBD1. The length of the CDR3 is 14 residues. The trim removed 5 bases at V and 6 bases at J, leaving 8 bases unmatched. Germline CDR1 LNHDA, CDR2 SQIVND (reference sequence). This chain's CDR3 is CASSDSRGQAEAFF. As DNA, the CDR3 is TGTGCCAGTAGTGACTCCAGGGGGCAGGCTGAAGCTTTCTTT.

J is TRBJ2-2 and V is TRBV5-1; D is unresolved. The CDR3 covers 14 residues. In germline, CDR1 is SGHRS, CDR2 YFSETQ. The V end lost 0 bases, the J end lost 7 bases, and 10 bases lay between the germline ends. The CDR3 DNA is TGCGCCAGCAGCTTGGTTAGGGAAGTCGGGGAGCTGTTTTTT. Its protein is CASSLVREVGELFF. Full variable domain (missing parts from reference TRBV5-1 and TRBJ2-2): KAGVTQTPRYLIKTRGQQVTLSCSPISGHRSVSWYQQTPGQGLQFLFEYFSETQRNKGNFPGRFSGRQFSNSRSEMNVSTLELGDSALYLCASSLVREVGELFFGEGSRLTVL.

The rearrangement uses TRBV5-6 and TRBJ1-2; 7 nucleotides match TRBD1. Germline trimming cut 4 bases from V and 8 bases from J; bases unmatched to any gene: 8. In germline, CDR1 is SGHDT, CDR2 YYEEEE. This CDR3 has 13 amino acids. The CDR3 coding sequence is TGTGCCAGCAGCCAGGACAGGTTCAGCGGCTACACCTTC. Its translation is CASSQDRFSGYTF.

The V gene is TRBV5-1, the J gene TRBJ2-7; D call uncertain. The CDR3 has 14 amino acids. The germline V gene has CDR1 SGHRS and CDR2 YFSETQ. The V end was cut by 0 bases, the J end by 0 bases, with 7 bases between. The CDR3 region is CASSLGGSSYEQYV. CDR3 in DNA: TGCGCCAGCAGCTTGGGGGGTAGCTCCTACGAGCAGTACGTC.

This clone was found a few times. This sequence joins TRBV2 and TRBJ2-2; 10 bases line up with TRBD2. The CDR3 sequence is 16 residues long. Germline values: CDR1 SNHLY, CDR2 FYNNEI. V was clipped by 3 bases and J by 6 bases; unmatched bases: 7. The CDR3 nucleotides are TGTGCCAGCAGTGAGATCAGCGGGGGGGCTTCCGGGGAGCTGTTTTTT. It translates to CASSEISGGASGELFF.

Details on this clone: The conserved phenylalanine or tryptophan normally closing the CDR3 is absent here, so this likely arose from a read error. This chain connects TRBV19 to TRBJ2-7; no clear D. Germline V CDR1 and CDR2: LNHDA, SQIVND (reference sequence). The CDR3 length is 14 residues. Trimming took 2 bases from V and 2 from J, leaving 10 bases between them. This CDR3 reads CASSISHSAYEQYL. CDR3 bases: TGTGCCAGTAGTATAAGTCACAGTGCCTACGAGCAGTACCTC.

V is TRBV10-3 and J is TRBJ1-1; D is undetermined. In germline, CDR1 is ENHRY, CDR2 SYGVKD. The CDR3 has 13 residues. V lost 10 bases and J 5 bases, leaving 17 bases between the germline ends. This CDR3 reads CATLGAQGTEAFF. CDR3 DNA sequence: TGTGCCACCCTCGGTGCCCAAGGGACTGAAGCTTTCTTT.

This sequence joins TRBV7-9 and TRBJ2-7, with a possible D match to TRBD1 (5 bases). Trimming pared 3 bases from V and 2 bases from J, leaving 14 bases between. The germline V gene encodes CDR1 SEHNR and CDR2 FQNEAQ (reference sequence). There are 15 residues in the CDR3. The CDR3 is CASSLPGHHAYEQYF. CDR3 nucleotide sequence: TGTGCCAGCAGCTTGCCTGGACATCACGCCTACGAGCAGTACTTC.

Here the CDR3 DNA reads TGTGCCAGTAGGTGGCAGGGGGCAACCGGGGAGCTGTTTTTT. Amino acid sequence: CASRWQGATGELFF. The genes are TRBV19 and TRBJ2-2, with 8 bases aligning to TRBD1. The V gene end was trimmed by 6 bases and the J gene end by 5 bases; junction bases not matched to a gene: 5. This CDR3 comprises 14 residues. Germline V lookup: CDR1 LNHDA, CDR2 SQIVND (reference sequence).

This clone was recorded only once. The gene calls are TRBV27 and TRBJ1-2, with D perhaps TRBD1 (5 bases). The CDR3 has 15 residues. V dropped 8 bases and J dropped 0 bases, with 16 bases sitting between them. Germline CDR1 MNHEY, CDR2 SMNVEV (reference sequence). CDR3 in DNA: TGTGCCAGCGCCAAAGTGCAGGGTTCTAACTATGGCTACACCTTC. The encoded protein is CASAKVQGSNYGYTF.

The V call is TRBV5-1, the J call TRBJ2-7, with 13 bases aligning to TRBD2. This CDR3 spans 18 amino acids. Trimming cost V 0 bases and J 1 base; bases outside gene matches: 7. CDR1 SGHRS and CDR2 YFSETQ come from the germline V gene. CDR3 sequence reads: CASSLGTSGGITSYEQYF. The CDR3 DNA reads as TGCGCCAGCAGCTTGGGGACTAGCGGGGGAATCACATCCTACGAGCAGTACTTC. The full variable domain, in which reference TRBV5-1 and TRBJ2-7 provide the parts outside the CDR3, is KAGVTQTPRYLIKTRGQQVTLSCSPISGHRSVSWYQQTPGQGLQFLFEYFSETQRNKGNFPGRFSGRQFSNSRSEMNVSTLELGDSALYLCASSLGTSGGITSYEQYFGPGTRLTVT.

The CDR3 sequence is CASSPEVWGFSYEQYF. CDR3 DNA sequence: TGTGCCAGCAGCCCAGAGGTTTGGGGATTCTCCTACGAGCAGTACTTC. This sequence joins TRBV7-2 and TRBJ2-7; D is undetermined. The CDR3 runs 16 residues. CDR1 and CDR2 (germline): SGHTA, FQGNSA. Trimming shortened V by 5 bases and J by 0 bases, and 17 bases separated the two germline ends.